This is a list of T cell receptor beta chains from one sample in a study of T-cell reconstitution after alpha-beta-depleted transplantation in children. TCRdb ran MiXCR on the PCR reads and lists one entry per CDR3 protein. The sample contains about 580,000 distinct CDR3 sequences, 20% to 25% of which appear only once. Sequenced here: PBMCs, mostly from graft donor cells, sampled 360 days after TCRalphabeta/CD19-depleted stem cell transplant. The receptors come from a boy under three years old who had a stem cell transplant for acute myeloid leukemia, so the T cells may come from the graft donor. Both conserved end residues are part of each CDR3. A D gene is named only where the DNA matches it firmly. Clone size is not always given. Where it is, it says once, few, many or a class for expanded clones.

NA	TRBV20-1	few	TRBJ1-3	CSARAAGNRPSGNTIYF	TGCAGTGCTAGAGCCGCCGGGAATCGTCCCTCTGGAAACACCATATATTTT
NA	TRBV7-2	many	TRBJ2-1	CASSPRGGSYNEQFF	TGTGCCAGCAGCCCAAGAGGGGGCTCCTACAATGAGCAGTTCTTC
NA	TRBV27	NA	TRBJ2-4	CASVRGSKNIQYF	TGTGCCAGCGTGAGGGGCAGCAAAAACATTCAGTACTTC
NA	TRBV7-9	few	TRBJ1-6	CASSKAQGRSPLHF	TGTGCCAGCAGCAAAGCGCAGGGGCGGTCACCCCTCCACTTT
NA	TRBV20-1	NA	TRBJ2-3	CSARDPWQAQYF	TGCAGTGCTAGAGATCCTTGGCAGGCGCAGTATTTT
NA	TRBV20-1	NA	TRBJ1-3	CSARTGTLYGNTIYF	TGCAGTGCTAGGACCGGGACGCTATATGGAAACACCATATATTTT
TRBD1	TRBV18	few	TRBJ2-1	CASSPLGQGDYEQFF	TGTGCCAGCTCACCACTGGGACAGGGGGATTATGAGCAGTTCTTC
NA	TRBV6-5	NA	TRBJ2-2	CASSYSYREQVSLTETGELFF	TGTGCCAGCAGTTACTCCTACAGGGAACAGGTGTCGTTAACAGAAACCGGGGAGCTGTTTTTT
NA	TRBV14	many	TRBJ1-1	CASSPLLGGGGEAFF	TGTGCCAGCAGCCCGCTCCTTGGGGGCGGAGGTGAAGCTTTCTTT
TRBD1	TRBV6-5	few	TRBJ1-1	CASGWTGSEAFF	TGTGCCAGCGGCTGGACAGGGTCTGAAGCTTTCTTT
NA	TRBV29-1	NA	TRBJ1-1	CSVEDPPWHTEAFF	TGCAGCGTTGAAGATCCCCCTTGGCACACTGAAGCTTTCTTT
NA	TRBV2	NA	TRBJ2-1	CASSVSRSYNEQFF	TGTGCCAGCAGTGTGTCGCGCTCCTACAATGAGCAGTTCTTC